This entry is about one T cell receptor (beta chain). Its cognate antigen has yet to be identified. Qualities for individual bases were not recorded, and no much larger clone is one base off. These data are taken from a study of graft-versus-host responses after intestinal transplantation (dated by TCRdb to about 2021). Concerning the study at large: The transplants that recipients got were multivisceral, liver-intestinal, or isolated intestinal. Every recipient was given anti-thymocyte globulin induction, followed by approximately three years of maintenance tacrolimus and steroids. After intestinal transplantation, graft-versus-host and host-versus-graft alloreactive T cell clones were followed in the graft, circulation and bone marrow using bulk TCR-beta CDR3 sequencing. Alloreactive clones were identified by sequencing pre-transplant mixed lymphocyte reaction products and comparing these products with unstimulated pre-transplant donor and recipient T cells. The cohort enrolled around 25 intestinal transplant recipients including one retransplant, and a few patients lacking pretransplant specimens were excluded. A peak of at least 4% donor T cells among recipient peripheral blood mononuclear cells was the definition used for donor T cell macrochimerism. Rather than going through the commercial service, samples from a few later patients were sequenced in-house on an Illumina MiSeq and processed with MiXCR. Study-wide findings and limitations: The conclusions were limited by the relatively low number and heterogeneity of the intestinal transplant patients. Early after transplant, declines in HvG clones were associated with peak levels of circulating GvH clones. High GvH to HvG T cell clonal ratios were observed in the allografts of patients with donor T cell macrochimerism. GvH clones were detected in recipient bone marrow, and some appeared earlier in ileal mucosa or blood, consistent with an intestinal mucosal origin.

The library was made by the immunoSEQ multiplex PCR assay. For most patients, genomic DNA was isolated with the Qiagen DNeasy Blood and Tissue Kit and shipped frozen to Adaptive Biotechnologies for TCR sequencing. For most patients, high-throughput TCR-beta CDR3 sequencing of genomic DNA was performed by Adaptive Biotechnologies. Under the source paper's analysis protocol: Adaptive's ImmunoSEQ software was the source of the TCR sequencing data for 15 to 20 patients, while three other patients were processed with MiXCR and VDJtools. CD4 versus CD8 sorting errors were corrected by removing sequences found in both subsets at a frequency ratio below 5:1. CDR3 nucleotide sequences shared between donor and recipient were removed because their origin could not be assigned. To be classed as alloreactive, a clone needed at least 2-fold expansion over unstimulated cells and a minimum CFSE-low frequency of 0.002% (template counts) or 0.001% (read counts). Mappable clones were those detected in sequenced pre-transplant spleen, lymph node, or MLR CFSE-low populations of the donor or recipient. The cumulative frequency of alloreactive clones was calculated as a percentage of all sequences, weighted by copy number. TCRdb obtained this table from immuneACCESS and retained in-frame rearrangements with V and J assigned. These tables miss some clones; where compared with another copy, unresolved V genes account for less than half of the shortfall, and the remainder is unexplained. V, J and clone size are those of that table, while D and trimming were read from the DNA. Within this sample are over 90,000 clones, with 90% to 95% of them counted one time only. The ten largest clones take up roughly 0.2% of the sample.

Sample time point, as interpreted from the label and publication: cells obtained before transplantation from donor or recipient. CD3+CD4+ and CD3+CD8+ populations were FACS-sorted from unstimulated pre-transplant donor and recipient cells taken from spleen or lymph nodes. Per the germline V gene, KGHSH is the CDR1 and LQKENI is the CDR2. The CDR3 goes from the cysteine to the phenylalanine over 19 residues. Here the CDR3 DNA is all that survives: 57 bases in frame from base 1. V is cut back by 2 bases and J by 4 bases, with 12 bases in the junction unmatched. The receptor was isolated from a human donor who was the organ donor for an intestinal transplant. The specimen was unstimulated CD4+ T cells sorted from spleen or lymph node cells, collected before transplant. The receptor chain draws on TRBV18 and TRBJ2-5; the central 14 bases match TRBD2. CDR3 region: CASSPTGAGLAGVRETQYF. The DNA reads as follows: TGTGCCAGCTCACCAACCGGAGCGGGACTAGCGGGGGTGCGAGAGACCCAGTACTTC.